Sequencing of this T cell receptor beta chain was carried out in a study of T cell responses to AZD1222 COVID-19 vaccine. CDR1 and CDR2 from the germline V gene are SGHNT and YENEEA. Trimming shortened V by 1 base and J by 2 bases, and 16 bases separated the two germline ends. This CDR3 has 17 residues. Some clones are missing from TCRdb's copy, which holds only in-frame ones; the method was immunoSEQ multiplex PCR. The sample has 97,000 or so clones; roughly 83% are singletons. The V and J genes are TRBV11-3 and TRBJ2-3; unclear D gene. This sequence was found in an adult in good health. Sequencing used peripheral blood, obtained on day 0 of AZD1222 vaccination. This CDR3 reads CASSLAGVRGHTDTQYF. CDR3 DNA sequence: TGTGCCAGCAGCTTAGCGGGTGTCAGAGGTCACACAGATACGCAGTATTTT.